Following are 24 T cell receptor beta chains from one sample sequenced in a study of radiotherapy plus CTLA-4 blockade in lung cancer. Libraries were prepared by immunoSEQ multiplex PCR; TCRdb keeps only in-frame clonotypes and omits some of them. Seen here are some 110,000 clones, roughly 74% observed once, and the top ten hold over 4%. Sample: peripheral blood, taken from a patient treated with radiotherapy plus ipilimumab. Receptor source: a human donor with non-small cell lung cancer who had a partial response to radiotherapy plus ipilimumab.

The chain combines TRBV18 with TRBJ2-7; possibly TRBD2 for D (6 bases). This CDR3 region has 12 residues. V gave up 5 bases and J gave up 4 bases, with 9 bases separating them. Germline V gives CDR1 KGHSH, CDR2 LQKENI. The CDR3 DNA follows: TGTGCCAGCTCATACGGGGGATACGAGCAGTACGTC. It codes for CASSYGGYEQYV.

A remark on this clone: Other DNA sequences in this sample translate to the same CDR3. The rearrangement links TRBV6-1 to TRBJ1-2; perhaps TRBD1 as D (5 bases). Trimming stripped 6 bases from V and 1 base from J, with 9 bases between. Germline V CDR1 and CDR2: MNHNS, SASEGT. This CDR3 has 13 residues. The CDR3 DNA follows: TGTGCCAGCAGAGAGACAGATAACTATGGCTACACCTTC. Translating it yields CASRETDNYGYTF.

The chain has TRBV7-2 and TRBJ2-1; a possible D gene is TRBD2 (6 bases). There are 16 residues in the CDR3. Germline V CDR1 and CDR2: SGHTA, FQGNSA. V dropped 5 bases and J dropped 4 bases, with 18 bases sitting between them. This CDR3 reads CASSMGLYSRYNEQFF. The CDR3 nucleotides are TGTGCCAGCAGCATGGGACTCTATTCTAGGTACAATGAGCAGTTCTTC.

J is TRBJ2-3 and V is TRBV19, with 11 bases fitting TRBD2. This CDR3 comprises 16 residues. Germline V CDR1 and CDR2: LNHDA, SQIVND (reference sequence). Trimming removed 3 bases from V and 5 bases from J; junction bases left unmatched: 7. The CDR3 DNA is TGTGCCAGTAGTATTTTAGCGGGAGGGCCAAAAGATACGCAGTATTTT. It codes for CASSILAGGPKDTQYF.

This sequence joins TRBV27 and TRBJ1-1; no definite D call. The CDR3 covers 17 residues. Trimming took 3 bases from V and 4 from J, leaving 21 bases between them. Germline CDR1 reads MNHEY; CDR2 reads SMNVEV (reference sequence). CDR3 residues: CASSFLPPRSEFTEAFF. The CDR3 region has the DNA TGTGCCAGCAGTTTTTTGCCTCCCCGAAGCGAATTCACTGAAGCTTTCTTT.

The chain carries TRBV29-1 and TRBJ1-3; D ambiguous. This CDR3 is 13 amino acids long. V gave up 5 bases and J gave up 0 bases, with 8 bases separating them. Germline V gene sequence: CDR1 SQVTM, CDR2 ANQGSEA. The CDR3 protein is CSVRESSGNTIYF. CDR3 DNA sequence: TGCAGCGTTCGGGAATCCTCTGGAAACACCATATATTTT.

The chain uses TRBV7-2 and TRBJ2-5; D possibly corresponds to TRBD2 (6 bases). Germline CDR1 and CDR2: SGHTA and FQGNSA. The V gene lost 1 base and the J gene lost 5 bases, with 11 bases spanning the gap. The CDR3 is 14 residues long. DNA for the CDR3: TGTGCCAGCAGCTTAGGGGGGGTGATGGAGACCCAGTACTTC. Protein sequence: CASSLGGVMETQYF.

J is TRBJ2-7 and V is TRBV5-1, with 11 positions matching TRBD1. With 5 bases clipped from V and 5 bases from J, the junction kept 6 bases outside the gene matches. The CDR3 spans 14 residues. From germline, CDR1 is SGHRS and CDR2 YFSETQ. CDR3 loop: CASSWTGGGDEQYF. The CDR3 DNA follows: TGCGCCAGCAGTTGGACAGGGGGCGGCGACGAGCAGTACTTC.

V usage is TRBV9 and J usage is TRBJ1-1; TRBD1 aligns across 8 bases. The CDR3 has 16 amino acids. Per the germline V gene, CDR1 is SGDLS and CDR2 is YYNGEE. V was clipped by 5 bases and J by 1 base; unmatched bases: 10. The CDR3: CASRAGTGKPNTEAFF. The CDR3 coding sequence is TGTGCCAGCAGAGCAGGGACAGGAAAACCGAACACTGAAGCTTTCTTT. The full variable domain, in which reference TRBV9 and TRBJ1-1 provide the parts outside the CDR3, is DSGVTQTPKHLITATGQRVTLRCSPRSGDLSVYWYQQSLDQGLQFLIQYYNGEERAKGNILERFSAQQFPDLHSELNLSSLELGDSALYFCASRAGTGKPNTEAFFGQGTRLTVV.

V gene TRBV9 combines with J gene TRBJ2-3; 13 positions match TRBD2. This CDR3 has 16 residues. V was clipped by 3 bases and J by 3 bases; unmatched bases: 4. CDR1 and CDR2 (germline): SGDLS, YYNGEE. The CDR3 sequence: CASSAGLAGETDTQYF. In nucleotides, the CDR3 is TGTGCCAGCAGCGCCGGACTAGCGGGAGAAACAGATACGCAGTATTTT.

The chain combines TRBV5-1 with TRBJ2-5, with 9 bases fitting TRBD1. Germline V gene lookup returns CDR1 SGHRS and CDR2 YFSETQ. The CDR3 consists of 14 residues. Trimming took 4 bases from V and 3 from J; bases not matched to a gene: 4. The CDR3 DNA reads TGCGCCAGCAGCCAGGGACAGGGTAAAGAGACCCAGTACTTC. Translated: CASSQGQGKETQYF. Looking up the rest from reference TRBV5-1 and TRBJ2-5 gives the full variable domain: KAGVTQTPRYLIKTRGQQVTLSCSPISGHRSVSWYQQTPGQGLQFLFEYFSETQRNKGNFPGRFSGRQFSNSRSEMNVSTLELGDSALYLCASSQGQGKETQYFGPGTRLLVL.

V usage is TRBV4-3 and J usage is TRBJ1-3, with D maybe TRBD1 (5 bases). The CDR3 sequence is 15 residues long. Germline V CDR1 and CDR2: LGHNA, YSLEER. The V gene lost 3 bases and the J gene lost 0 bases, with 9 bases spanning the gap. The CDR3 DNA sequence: TGCGCCAGCAGCCAGGGGCTCTTCTCTGGAAACACCATATATTTT. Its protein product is CASSQGLFSGNTIYF.

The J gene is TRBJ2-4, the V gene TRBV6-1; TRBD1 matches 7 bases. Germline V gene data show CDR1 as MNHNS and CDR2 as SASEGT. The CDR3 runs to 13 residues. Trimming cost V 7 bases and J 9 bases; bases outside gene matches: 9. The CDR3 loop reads CASTTDRVGIQYF. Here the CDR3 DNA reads TGTGCCAGCACAACTGACAGGGTGGGCATTCAGTACTTC.

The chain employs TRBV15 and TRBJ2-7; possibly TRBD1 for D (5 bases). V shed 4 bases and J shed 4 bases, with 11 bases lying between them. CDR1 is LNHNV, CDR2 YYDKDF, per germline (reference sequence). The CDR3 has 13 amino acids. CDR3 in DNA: TGTGCCACCAGCACCTACCAGGGATACGAGCAGTACGTC. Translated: CATSTYQGYEQYV.

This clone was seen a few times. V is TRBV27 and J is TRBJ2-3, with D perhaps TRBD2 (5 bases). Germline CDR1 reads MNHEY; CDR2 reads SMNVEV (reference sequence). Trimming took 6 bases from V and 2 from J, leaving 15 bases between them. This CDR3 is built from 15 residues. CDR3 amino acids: CASSPGRDYTDTQYF. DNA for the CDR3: TGTGCCAGCAGCCCCGGACGAGACTACACAGATACGCAGTATTTT.

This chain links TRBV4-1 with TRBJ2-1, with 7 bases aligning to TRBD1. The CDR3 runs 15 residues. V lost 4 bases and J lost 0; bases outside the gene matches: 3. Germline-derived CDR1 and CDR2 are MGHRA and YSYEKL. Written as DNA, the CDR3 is TGCGCCAGCAGCCCCCGACAGGGCTCCTACAATGAGCAGTTCTTC. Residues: CASSPRQGSYNEQFF.

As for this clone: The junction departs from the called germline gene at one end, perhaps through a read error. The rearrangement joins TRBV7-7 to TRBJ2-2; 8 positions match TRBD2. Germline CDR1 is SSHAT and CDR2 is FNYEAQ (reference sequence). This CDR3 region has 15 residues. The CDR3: CASSPGRANTGELFF. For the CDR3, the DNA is TGTGCTAGCAGCCCCGGGAGGGCCAACACCGGGGAGCTGTTTTTT.

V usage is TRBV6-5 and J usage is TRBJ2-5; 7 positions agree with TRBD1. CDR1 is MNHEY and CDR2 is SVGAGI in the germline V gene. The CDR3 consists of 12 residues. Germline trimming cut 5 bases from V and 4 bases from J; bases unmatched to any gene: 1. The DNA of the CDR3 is TGTGCCAGCAGTCCAGGGGGAGAGACCCAGTACTTC. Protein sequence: CASSPGGETQYF.

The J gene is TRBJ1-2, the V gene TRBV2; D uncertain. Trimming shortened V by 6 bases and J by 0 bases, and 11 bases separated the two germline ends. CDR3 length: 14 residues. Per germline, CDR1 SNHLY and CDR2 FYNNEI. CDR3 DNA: TGTGCCAGCAGAGAGGGCCCGGCTAACTATGGCTACACCTTC. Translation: CASREGPANYGYTF.

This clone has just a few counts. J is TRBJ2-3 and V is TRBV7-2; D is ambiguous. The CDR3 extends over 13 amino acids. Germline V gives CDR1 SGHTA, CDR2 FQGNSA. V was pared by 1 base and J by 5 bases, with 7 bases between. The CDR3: CASSLVQEDTQYF. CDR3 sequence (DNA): TGTGCCAGCAGCTTAGTGCAGGAAGATACGCAGTATTTT.

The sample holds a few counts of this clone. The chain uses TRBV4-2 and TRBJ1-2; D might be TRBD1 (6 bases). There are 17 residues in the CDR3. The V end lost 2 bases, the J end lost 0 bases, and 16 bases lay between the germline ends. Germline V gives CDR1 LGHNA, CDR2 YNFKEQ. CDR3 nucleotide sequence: TGTGCCAGCAGCCAATCTTCGGGGACACGGACTAACTATGGCTACACCTTC. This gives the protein CASSQSSGTRTNYGYTF.

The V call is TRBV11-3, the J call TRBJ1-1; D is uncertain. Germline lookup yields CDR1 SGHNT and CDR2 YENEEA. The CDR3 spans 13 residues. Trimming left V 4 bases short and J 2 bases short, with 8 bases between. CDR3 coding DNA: TGTGCCAGCAGCTCCACGACTAACACTGAAGCTTTCTTT. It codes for CASSSTTNTEAFF.

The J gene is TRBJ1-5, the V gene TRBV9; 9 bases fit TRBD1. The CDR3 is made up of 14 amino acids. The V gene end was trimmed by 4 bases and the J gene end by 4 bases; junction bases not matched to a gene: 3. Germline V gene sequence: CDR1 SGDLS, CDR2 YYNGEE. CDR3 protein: CASSPDRGNQPQHF. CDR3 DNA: TGTGCCAGCAGCCCCGACAGGGGGAATCAGCCCCAGCATTTT. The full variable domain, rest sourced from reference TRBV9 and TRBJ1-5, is DSGVTQTPKHLITATGQRVTLRCSPRSGDLSVYWYQQSLDQGLQFLIQYYNGEERAKGNILERFSAQQFPDLHSELNLSSLELGDSALYFCASSPDRGNQPQHFGDGTRLSIL.

CDR3 nucleotides: TGCGCCAGCAGCCGGGAAGGCTCAATGGAGACCCAGTACTTC. Its protein is CASSREGSMETQYF. The chain joins TRBV10-1 to TRBJ2-5; perhaps TRBD2 as D (5 bases). The CDR3 loop spans 14 amino acids. The germline V gene has CDR1 WNHNN and CDR2 SYGVQD (reference sequence). The V end was cut by 6 bases, the J end by 5 bases, with 16 bases between.